A single sample gave rise to the 20 T cell receptor beta chains below, sequenced in a study of T cells after yellow fever vaccination. TCRdb used MiXCR to reprocess the 5' RACE reads, holding one entry per CDR3 protein. The table has under 250,000 distinct CDR3 sequences, approximately 3.2% seen once; the top ten hold around 3%. Sample: CD4+ T cells sorted from PBMCs, taken 10 days after the yellow fever booster vaccination. The receptors were sampled from a man in his late teens or twenties who received the YFV17D yellow fever vaccine.

This clonotype has just a few counts. V usage is TRBV12-3 or TRBV12-4 and J usage is TRBJ1-1, with D unresolved. Deletions cut 5 bases from V and 3 bases from J, with 7 bases between. The CDR3 contains 12 residues. CDR3 in amino acids: CASSPSDTEAFF. CDR3 sequence (DNA): TGTGCCAGCAGTCCTTCCGACACTGAAGCTTTCTTT.

This chain connects TRBV2 to TRBJ1-5; weak D call: TRBD1 (6 bases). CDR3 size: 14 residues. Trimming stripped 4 bases from V and 6 bases from J, with 13 bases between. Germline V gene sequence: CDR1 SNHLY, CDR2 FYNNEI. The CDR3 DNA reads as TGTGCCAGCAGTGGAGTAGGGGGGGCTCAGCCCCAGCATTTT. Translating gives CASSGVGGAQPQHF.

This clonotype was observed a few times. The rearrangement joins TRBV4-2 to TRBJ2-7; 8 bases match TRBD1. This CDR3 is built from 16 residues. The germline V gene encodes CDR1 LGHNA and CDR2 YNFKEQ. V lost 4 bases and J lost 0; bases outside the gene matches: 8. The CDR3 region is CASSPLGTGNSYEQYF. The DNA for the CDR3 is TGTGCCAGCAGCCCGCTGGGGACAGGAAACTCCTACGAGCAGTACTTC.

This clonotype was counted many times. The J gene is TRBJ2-1, the V gene TRBV7-2; D not resolved. Looked up from germline, CDR1 is SGHTA and CDR2 is FQGNSA. The germline V and J ends were trimmed by 3 bases and 6 bases, with 12 bases remaining between them. This CDR3 region has 14 residues. In DNA form, the CDR3 reads TGTGCCAGCAGCTTGGGCGCCGTTACCAATGAGCAGTTCTTC. The encoded protein is CASSLGAVTNEQFF. Using reference TRBV7-2 and TRBJ2-1 for the parts outside the CDR3, the full variable domain is GAGVSQSPSNKVTEKGKDVELRCDPISGHTALYWYRQSLGQGLEFLIYFQGNSAPDKSGLPSDRFSAERTGGSVSTLTIQRTQQEDSAVYLCASSLGAVTNEQFFGPGTRLTVL.

This clonotype was recorded at least ten times. This chain connects TRBV27 to TRBJ2-5; TRBD1 aligns across 8 bases. Trimming removed 7 bases from V and 5 bases from J; junction bases left unmatched: 21. Germline V gene lookup returns CDR1 MNHEY and CDR2 SMNVEV (reference sequence). The CDR3 has 18 residues. CDR3 DNA sequence: TGTGCCAGCAACCTTACGGTCTGTTGGACAGGGTGGAGGGAGACCCAGTACTTC. It is translated as CASNLTVCWTGWRETQYF.

The chain uses TRBV12-3 or TRBV12-4 and TRBJ2-3; 8 nucleotides line up with TRBD2. This CDR3 has 16 residues. V gave up 1 base and J gave up 5 bases; unmatched junction bases: 8. Written as DNA, the CDR3 is TGTGCCAGCAGTTTAGACAGCCTACGGGAGGGAGATACGCAGTATTTT. Translation gives CASSLDSLREGDTQYF.

This clonotype is categorized as medium-sized. The gene calls are TRBV7-9 and TRBJ2-5, with D perhaps assigned TRBD1 or TRBD2 (5 bases each). The CDR3 extends over 13 amino acids. The V end lost 1 base, the J end lost 5 bases, and 8 bases lay between the germline ends. Germline V gene sequence: CDR1 SEHNR, CDR2 FQNEAQ (reference sequence). The CDR3 sequence is CASSLVGTETQYF. The CDR3 coding sequence is TGTGCCAGCAGCTTAGTTGGGACGGAGACCCAGTACTTC.

The sample holds many counts of this clonotype. V and J are TRBV5-1 and TRBJ1-1; the D is unclear. There are 14 residues in the CDR3. Trimming took off 2 bases at V and 4 bases at J, with 12 bases between the two ends. Germline CDR1 reads SGHRS; CDR2 reads YFSETQ. CDR3: CASSFLGWGTEAFF. CDR3 bases: TGCGCCAGCAGCTTCCTCGGCTGGGGCACTGAAGCTTTCTTT.

This rearrangement joins TRBV29-1 to TRBJ1-2; maybe TRBD1 (6 bases). The germline CDR1 and CDR2 sequences are SQVTM and ANQGSEA. This CDR3 has 12 amino acids. Trimming took off 2 bases at V and 7 bases at J, with 11 bases between the two ends. The CDR3 region has the DNA TGCAGCGTTGAAAGCGGGGGCGGTGGCTACACCTTC. Its translation: CSVESGGGGYTF.

This clonotype was seen many times. The chain's CDR3 is CASGSLGVRGYTF. The CDR3 DNA reads as TGTGCCAGCGGTTCACTAGGGGTACGCGGCTACACCTTC. The chain carries TRBV25-1 and TRBJ1-2; possible D gene TRBD1, 5 bases. This CDR3 is 13 amino acids long. V shed 8 bases and J shed 8 bases, with 18 bases lying between them. Looked up from germline, CDR1 is MGHDK and CDR2 is SYGVNS.

The sample holds a few counts of this clonotype. The V gene is TRBV4-1, the J gene TRBJ1-6, with a weak D call TRBD1 (5 bases). This CDR3 contains 16 residues. The V and J ends lost 1 base and 7 bases respectively, with 14 bases between them. Germline V CDR1 and CDR2: MGHRA, YSYEKL. In DNA, the CDR3 is TGCGCCAGCAGCCAAGTCGGGGCGACTCTAAATTCACCCCTCCACTTT. Its protein product is CASSQVGATLNSPLHF.

This clonotype showed up just a few times. The DNA of the CDR3 is TGTGCCATCAGCGACACAGGGGATAGTGGCTACACCTTC. It encodes CAISDTGDSGYTF. The chain recombines TRBV10-3 with TRBJ1-2, with TRBD1 matching 7 bases. V shed 6 bases, J shed 7 bases, and the junction held 8 bases outside the gene matches. From germline, CDR1 is ENHRY and CDR2 SYGVKD. The CDR3 contains 13 residues.

This clonotype was seen a few times. The V and J genes are TRBV9 and TRBJ1-2; no clear D. The ends were cut back, 0 bases at V and 6 bases at J, with 15 bases in the middle. Germline V CDR1 and CDR2: SGDLS, YYNGEE. This CDR3 spans 15 amino acids. In DNA, the CDR3 is TGTGCCAGCAGCGTAGGAGGGAGGGCAATCGATGGCTACACCTTC. Translating it yields CASSVGGRAIDGYTF.

This clonotype was seen a few times. The chain uses TRBV7-2 and TRBJ2-2; D gene unclear. CDR3 length equals 15 residues. Trimming removed 1 base at V and 3 bases at J, with 9 bases between. The germline gives CDR1 SGHTA, CDR2 FQGNSA. CDR3 sequence reads: CASSLVRQYTGELFF. CDR3 sequence (DNA): TGTGCCAGCAGCTTAGTGAGGCAGTACACCGGGGAGCTGTTTTTT.

CDR3 in amino acids: CSASRGNNEQFF. The CDR3 nucleotides read TGCAGTGCTAGCAGGGGGAACAATGAGCAGTTCTTC. The chain links TRBV20-1 to TRBJ2-1; 7 bases agree with TRBD1. Germline CDR1 DFQATT, CDR2 SNEGSKA (reference sequence). The junction had 1 base not matched to a gene; V was cut back by 3 bases and J by 5 bases. The CDR3 has 12 residues.

At least ten counts were recorded for this clonotype. This sequence joins TRBV12-3 or TRBV12-4 and TRBJ1-1; D remains unclear. The V end was cut by 5 bases, the J end by 5 bases, with 9 bases between. This CDR3 has 12 amino acids. CDR3 coding DNA: TGTGCCAGCAGTCCCTTTTCTACTGAAGCTTTCTTT. Its protein product is CASSPFSTEAFF.

The chain recombines TRBV28 with TRBJ2-1; no firm D call. CDR1 is MDHEN and CDR2 is SYDVKM in the germline V gene. Deletions cut 1 base from V and 8 bases from J, with 6 bases between. This CDR3 region has 12 residues. This CDR3 is CASSLSLDEQFF. As DNA, the CDR3 is TGTGCCAGCAGTTTATCATTGGATGAGCAGTTCTTC. The whole variable domain, filled in from reference TRBV28 and TRBJ2-1, reads DVKVTQSSRYLVKRTGEKVFLECVQDMDHENMFWYRQDPGLGLRLIYFSYDVKMKEKGDIPEGYSVSREKKERFSLILESASTNQTSMYLCASSLSLDEQFFGPGTRLTVL.

This clonotype occurred many times. This chain uses TRBV4-2 with TRBJ1-2, with a possible D match to TRBD1 (5 bases). CDR3 length: 15 residues. Germline CDR1 and CDR2: LGHNA and YNFKEQ. V was shortened by 4 bases and J by 2 bases, with 14 bases between the two germline ends. The CDR3 here is CASSLPDSENYGYTF. CDR3 nucleotides: TGTGCCAGCAGCCTCCCTGACAGCGAGAACTATGGCTACACCTTC.

Ten or more counts support this clonotype. The chain is built from TRBV5-1 and TRBJ1-1, with no clear D. This CDR3 is 14 amino acids long. The V gene lost 2 bases and the J gene lost 5 bases, with 13 bases spanning the gap. The germline V gene encodes CDR1 SGHRS and CDR2 YFSETQ. This chain's CDR3 is CASSFDGLGTEAFF. The DNA of the CDR3 is TGCGCCAGCAGCTTTGACGGGCTGGGGACTGAAGCTTTCTTT.

This clonotype was counted between two and nine times. V gene TRBV3-1 combines with J gene TRBJ1-2; a weak D match, TRBD1 (5 bases). Germline V CDR1 and CDR2: LGHDT, YNNKEL (reference sequence). Between the trimmed V and J ends, which lost 1 base and 4 bases, there was a span of 13 bases. This CDR3 is 15 amino acids long. CDR3 sequence: CASSQALTAAYGYTF. CDR3 bases: TGTGCCAGCAGCCAAGCCCTGACAGCTGCCTATGGCTACACCTTC.